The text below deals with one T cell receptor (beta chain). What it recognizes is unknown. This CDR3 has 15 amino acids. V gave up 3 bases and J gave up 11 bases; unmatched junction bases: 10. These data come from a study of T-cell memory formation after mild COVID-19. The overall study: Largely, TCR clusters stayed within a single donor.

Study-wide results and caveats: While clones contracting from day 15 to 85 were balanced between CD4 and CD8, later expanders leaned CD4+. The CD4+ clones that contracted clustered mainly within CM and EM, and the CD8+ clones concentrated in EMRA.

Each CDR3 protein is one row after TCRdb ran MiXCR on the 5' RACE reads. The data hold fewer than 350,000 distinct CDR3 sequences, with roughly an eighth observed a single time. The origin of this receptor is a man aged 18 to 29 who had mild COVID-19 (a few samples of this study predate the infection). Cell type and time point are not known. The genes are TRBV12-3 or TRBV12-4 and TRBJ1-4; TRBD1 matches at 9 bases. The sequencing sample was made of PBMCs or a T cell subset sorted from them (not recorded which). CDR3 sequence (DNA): TGTGCCAGCAGTTTGATGGACAGGGGCAACTCGAAACTGTTTTTT. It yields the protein CASSLMDRGNSKLFF.